Below, one TCR beta chain is given with its context. Its antigen is unidentified. The sample comes from a study of shared clonotypes between healthy human individuals. Study results and limitations: Estimated richness was generally greater in naive than memory subsets. Rarefaction revealed incomplete sorted-subset sequencing despite large depth. Lower generation probabilities were found for non-shared clonotypes than for those shared by all four donors.

Original processing notes: As immunoSEQ supplied junction-only sequences (without quality scores), filtering differed. The table came from immunoSEQ multiplex PCR; TCRdb's copy has only in-frame clones and leaves some out. V, J and clone size were drawn from that table, and D and trimming were deduced from the DNA. The sample has roughly 2.2 million clones; approximately 93% are singletons. Trimming took 0 bases from V and 9 from J, leaving 12 bases between them. The CDR3 extends over 13 amino acids. Germline CDR1 SQVTM, CDR2 ANQGSEA. The chain joins TRBV29-1 to TRBJ2-4; D is unclear. Material: naive CD4+ T cells from PBMCs. Subset denoted: CD45RA+ positively selected. The TCR sequence derives from a man aged 18 to 30 in good health. Some clones in this sample may be carry-over from other donors' samples. The CDR3 sequence: CSVEDERRIIQYF. The DNA for the CDR3 is TGCAGCGTTGAAGATGAACGCCGAATCATTCAGTACTTC.